This record looks at one T cell receptor beta chain sequence and its context. Germline V gives CDR1 SGHRS, CDR2 YFSETQ. V shed 2 bases and J shed 8 bases, with 16 bases lying between them. The CDR3 extends over 14 amino acids. These data originate in a study of blood T cells in healthy people across ages. The use of a sample-barcoded 5' primer and a J-beta primer mix characterized a second PCR of roughly 6 to 11 cycles. TCRdb used MiXCR to reprocess the 5' RACE reads, holding one entry per CDR3 protein. This sample has hundreds of thousands of distinct CDR3 sequences, with about 20% found just once. This TCR was recovered from a man between 65 and 85 years old in good health. This rearrangement joins TRBV5-1 to TRBJ1-1, with D hard to call. The sequenced material came from blood. CDR3 residues: CASSFGSGAQEAFF. For the CDR3, the DNA is TGCGCCAGCAGCTTTGGATCCGGCGCCCAAGAAGCTTTCTTT.